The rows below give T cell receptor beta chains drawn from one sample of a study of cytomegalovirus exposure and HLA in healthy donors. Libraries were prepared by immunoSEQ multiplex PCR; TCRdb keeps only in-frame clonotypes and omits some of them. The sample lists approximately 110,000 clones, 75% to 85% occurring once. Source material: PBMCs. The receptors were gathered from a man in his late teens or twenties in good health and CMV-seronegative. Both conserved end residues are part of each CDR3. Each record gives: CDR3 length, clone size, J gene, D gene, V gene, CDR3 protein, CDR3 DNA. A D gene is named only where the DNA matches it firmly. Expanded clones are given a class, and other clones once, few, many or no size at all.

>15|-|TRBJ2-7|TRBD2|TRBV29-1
CSVEAGAGGTAEQYF
TGCAGCGTTGAAGCGGGGGCGGGAGGGACCGCGGAGCAGTACTTC
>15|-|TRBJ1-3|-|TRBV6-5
CASSPLAGGENTIYF
TGTGCCAGCAGTCCATTAGCCGGGGGTGAAAACACCATATATTTT
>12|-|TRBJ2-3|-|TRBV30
CAWSRDLDTQYF
TGTGCCTGGAGTAGGGACTTGGATACGCAGTATTTT
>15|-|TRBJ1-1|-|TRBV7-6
CASSLGTGENTEAFF
TGTGCCAGCAGCTTAGGGACGGGGGAGAACACTGAAGCTTTCTTT
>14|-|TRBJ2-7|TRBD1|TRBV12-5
CASGRGQGLTEQYF
TGTGCTAGTGGCCGCGGACAGGGTCTAACCGAGCAGTACTTC
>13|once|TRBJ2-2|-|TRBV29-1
CSVVEGATGELFF
TGCAGCGTTGTGGAGGGGGCGACCGGGGAGCTGTTTTTT
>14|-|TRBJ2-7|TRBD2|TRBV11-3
CATSRAGLSYEQYF
TGTGCCACCTCACGAGCGGGGCTCTCCTACGAGCAGTACTTC
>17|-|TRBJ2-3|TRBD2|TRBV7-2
CASSHTTGRASTDTQYF
TGTGCCAGCAGCCACACCACCGGGAGGGCTAGCACAGATACGCAGTATTTT
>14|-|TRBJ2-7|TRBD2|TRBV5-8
CASSLERGAYEQYF
TGTGCCAGCAGCTTGGAGCGGGGGGCCTACGAGCAGTACTTC
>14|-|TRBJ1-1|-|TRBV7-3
CASSLTPRVAEAFF
TGTGCCAGCAGCTTAACCCCCAGGGTAGCTGAAGCTTTCTTT
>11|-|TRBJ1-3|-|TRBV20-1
CSVRAGNTIYF
TGCAGTGTGAGGGCTGGAAACACCATATATTTT
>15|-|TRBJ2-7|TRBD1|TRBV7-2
CASSLAGQGRNEQYF
TGTGCCAGCAGCTTAGCGGGACAGGGAAGGAACGAGCAGTACTTC
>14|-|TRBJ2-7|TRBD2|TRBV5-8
CASSLAGRAYEQYF
TGTGCCAGCAGCCTAGCGGGAAGGGCCTACGAGCAGTACTTC
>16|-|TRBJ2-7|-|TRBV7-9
CASILVVAAFSYEQYF
TGTGCCAGCATCTTAGTAGTAGCGGCTTTCTCCTACGAGCAGTACTTC
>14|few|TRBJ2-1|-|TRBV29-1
CSGNAGYPYNEQFF
TGCAGCGGAAACGCAGGGTACCCCTACAATGAGCAGTTCTTC
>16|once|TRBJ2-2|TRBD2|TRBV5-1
CASSLKSGRAGGELFF
TGCGCCAGCAGCTTGAAAAGCGGGAGGGCCGGCGGGGAGCTGTTTTTT